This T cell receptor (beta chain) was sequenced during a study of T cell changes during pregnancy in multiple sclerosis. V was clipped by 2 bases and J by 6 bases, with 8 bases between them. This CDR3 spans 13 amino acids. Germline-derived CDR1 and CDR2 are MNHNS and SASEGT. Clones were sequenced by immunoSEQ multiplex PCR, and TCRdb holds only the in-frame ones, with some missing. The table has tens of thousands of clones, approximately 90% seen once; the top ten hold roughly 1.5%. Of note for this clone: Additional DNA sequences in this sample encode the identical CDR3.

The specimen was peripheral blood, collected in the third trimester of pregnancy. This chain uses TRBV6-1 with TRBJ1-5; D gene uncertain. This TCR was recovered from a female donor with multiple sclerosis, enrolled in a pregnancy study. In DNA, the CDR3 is TGTGCCAGCAGTGAACTAGGCGGTCAGCCCCAGCATTTT. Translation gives CASSELGGQPQHF.